This T cell receptor beta chain stems from a study of cytomegalovirus exposure and HLA in healthy donors. J gave up 10 bases and V 3 bases, and 5 bases lay outside the gene matches. Germline V lookup: CDR1 SGHNT, CDR2 YYREEE (reference sequence). The CDR3 is made up of 15 amino acids. Vbeta (60) and Jbeta (13) primers were used in the PCR. Method: immunoSEQ multiplex PCR; TCRdb's copy keeps in-frame clones and lacks some. This repertoire shows around 150,000 clones, 82% found once; its top ten account for 8.1%. V gene TRBV5-4 combines with J gene TRBJ1-6; 12 nucleotides line up with TRBD1. The receptor was derived from a woman aged 50 to 65 in good health and CMV-seropositive. Material for sequencing was PBMCs. CDR3: CASSWGTGGASPLHF. CDR3 coding DNA: TGTGCCAGCAGCTGGGGGACAGGGGGCGCCTCACCCCTCCACTTT.